The next 19 T cell receptor beta chains were all read from a single sample in a study of blood T cell repertoires in COVID-19. The table came from immunoSEQ multiplex PCR; TCRdb's copy has only in-frame clones and leaves some out. This repertoire shows about 190,000 clones, about three quarters found once; its top ten account for approximately 2.9%. Sequencing input: peripheral blood. The source of these receptors is a woman of 80 years or more with active or convalescent COVID-19.

The chain employs TRBV6-4 and TRBJ1-5; TRBD1 matches at 9 bases. Per germline, CDR1 MRHNA and CDR2 SNTAGT. The trim removed 6 bases at V and 4 bases at J, leaving 4 bases unmatched. The length of the CDR3 is 14 residues. DNA for the CDR3: TGTGCCAGCAGGGACAGGGGAACTAATCAGCCCCAGCATTTT. Its translation: CASRDRGTNQPQHF.

This clone was seen only a few times. The rearrangement uses TRBV3-1 (or the pseudogene TRBV3-2) and TRBJ2-1; the D gene is possibly TRBD2 (5 bases). The CDR3 totals 15 residues. The germline V gene encodes CDR1 LGHDT and CDR2 YNNKEL (reference sequence). V was cut by 5 bases and J by 10 bases, with 21 bases left in between. The CDR3 is CASSKLERYNGEQFF. The CDR3 DNA sequence: TGTGCCAGCAGCAAACTAGAGAGATACAATGGGGAGCAGTTCTTC.

This clone was counted a few times. V gene TRBV27 combines with J gene TRBJ2-7; 7 bases line up with TRBD2. From germline, CDR1 is MNHEY and CDR2 SMNVEV (reference sequence). Trimming took 5 bases from V and 3 from J; bases not matched to a gene: 10. This CDR3 region has 15 residues. CDR3 nucleotides: TGTGCCAGCAGTCCCCGTGCTAGCGGACACTACGAGCAGTACTTC. Its translation: CASSPRASGHYEQYF.

The chain is built from TRBV5-1 and TRBJ2-2; 7 nucleotides match TRBD1. The germline CDR1 and CDR2 sequences are SGHRS and YFSETQ. The CDR3 runs 16 residues. V shed 0 bases, J shed 2 bases, and the junction held 4 bases outside the gene matches. The CDR3 DNA reads as TGCGCCAGCAGCTTGGGACAGGGTCCCAACACCGGGGAGCTGTTTTTT. Its translation is CASSLGQGPNTGELFF.

The gene calls are TRBV5-5 and TRBJ1-2; the D is unclear. V shed 2 bases and J shed 7 bases, with 12 bases lying between them. The CDR3 loop spans 13 amino acids. Germline CDR1 SGHKS, CDR2 YYEKEE (reference sequence). The CDR3 loop reads CASSFPPGAGYTF. CDR3 nucleotides: TGTGCCAGCAGCTTCCCACCGGGTGCTGGCTACACCTTC. The whole variable domain, filled in from reference TRBV5-5 and TRBJ1-2, reads DAGVTQSPTHLIKTRGQQVTLRCSPISGHKSVSWYQQVLGQGPQFIFQYYEKEERGRGNFPDRFSARQFPNYSSELNVNALLLGDSALYLCASSFPPGAGYTFGSGTRLTVV.

V usage is TRBV6-1 and J usage is TRBJ2-5; D ambiguous. Germline V CDR1 and CDR2: MNHNS, SASEGT. This CDR3 has 15 amino acids. The V gene lost 3 bases and the J gene lost 1 base, with 12 bases spanning the gap. The CDR3 DNA is TGTGCCAGCAGTGATCACGAAGACTCCCAAGAGACCCAGTACTTC. This encodes CASSDHEDSQETQYF.

The chain joins TRBV19 to TRBJ2-1; D remains unclear. V lost 1 base, J lost 5 bases, and 6 bases lay in between. CDR3 length equals 13 residues. In germline, CDR1 is LNHDA, CDR2 SQIVND (reference sequence). This CDR3 is CASSIGANNEQFF. Here the CDR3 DNA reads TGTGCCAGTAGTATAGGGGCCAACAATGAGCAGTTCTTC.

This chain uses TRBV6-1 with TRBJ2-1, with 13 positions matching TRBD2. The junction had 5 bases not matched to a gene; V was cut back by 4 bases and J by 5 bases. The CDR3 consists of 16 residues. In germline, CDR1 is MNHNS, CDR2 SASEGT. The CDR3 DNA reads TGTGCCAGCAGTGGGGGGACTAGCGGGGTAAACAATGAGCAGTTCTTC. It encodes CASSGGTSGVNNEQFF.

The chain's CDR3 is CASSYSTGMGGYTF. DNA of the CDR3: TGTGCCAGCAGTTATTCGACAGGGATGGGTGGCTACACCTTC. V is TRBV6-5 and J is TRBJ1-2, with TRBD1 matching 7 bases. Germline V gives CDR1 MNHEY, CDR2 SVGAGI. This CDR3 region has 14 residues. With V trimmed by 3 bases and J by 7 bases, 8 bases remained unmatched.

The genes are TRBV7-2 and TRBJ2-3, with 7 bases fitting TRBD2. The junction had 8 bases not matched to a gene; V was cut back by 4 bases and J by 4 bases. Germline V CDR1 and CDR2: SGHTA, FQGNSA. The CDR3 is 15 amino acids. CDR3 residues: CASSSPGGYPDTQYF. In DNA form, the CDR3 reads TGTGCCAGCAGCTCTCCGGGGGGTTACCCAGATACGCAGTATTTT. The full variable domain, rest sourced from reference TRBV7-2 and TRBJ2-3, is GAGVSQSPSNKVTEKGKDVELRCDPISGHTALYWYRQSLGQGLEFLIYFQGNSAPDKSGLPSDRFSAERTGGSVSTLTIQRTQQEDSAVYLCASSSPGGYPDTQYFGPGTRLTVL.

The rearrangement joins TRBV6-4 to TRBJ1-5, with TRBD1 matching 8 bases. Germline loops: CDR1 MRHNA, CDR2 SNTAGT. CDR3 length: 18 amino acids. V shed 5 bases, J shed 2 bases, and the junction held 14 bases outside the gene matches. The CDR3 spells CASSRDRKSSRGNQPQHF. CDR3 in DNA: TGTGCCAGCAGTAGGGACAGGAAGAGCTCCCGAGGCAATCAGCCCCAGCATTTT.

The chain employs TRBV7-2 and TRBJ1-1, with 7 bases identical to TRBD1. Germline loops: CDR1 SGHTA, CDR2 FQGNSA. The ends lost 5 bases at V and 7 bases at J; junction bases unmatched: 10. This CDR3 is built from 14 residues. CDR3 sequence reads: CASSPYRGTGEAFF. The CDR3 DNA reads as TGTGCCAGCAGCCCGTACAGGGGTACCGGTGAAGCTTTCTTT.

This chain joins TRBV24-1 and TRBJ2-1; 8 positions match TRBD1. The CDR3 covers 15 residues. After removal of 6 bases from V and 9 bases from J, the junction contained 12 bases not matched to a gene. Looked up from germline, CDR1 is KGHDR and CDR2 is SFDVKD. CDR3 DNA: TGTGCCACCAGTACAGGACAGGGAAATATTCGTGAGCAGTTCTTC. As protein: CATSTGQGNIREQFF.

This clone has a handful of counts. In DNA form, the CDR3 reads TGTGCCACCAGTGAACCGGGGACAGTTAATGGCTACACCTTC. Its protein product is CATSEPGTVNGYTF. This rearrangement joins TRBV24-1 to TRBJ1-2; 7 bases fit TRBD1. CDR1 is KGHDR, CDR2 SFDVKD, per germline. This CDR3 contains 14 residues. Trimming removed 4 bases from V and 6 bases from J; junction bases left unmatched: 7.

The rearrangement links TRBV7-6 to TRBJ1-2; D may be TRBD1 (6 bases). The V and J ends lost 6 bases and 4 bases respectively, with 12 bases between them. This CDR3 region has 13 residues. The germline V gene has CDR1 SGHVS and CDR2 FNYEAQ. CDR3 amino acids: CASSIGQSYGYTF. The CDR3, as DNA: TGTGCCAGCAGTATAGGACAGAGCTATGGCTACACCTTC.

The chain recombines TRBV5-1 with TRBJ2-3, with TRBD2 as a possible D gene (5 bases). Germline V gene sequence: CDR1 SGHRS, CDR2 YFSETQ. The CDR3 spans 15 residues. V lost 6 bases, J lost 1 base, and 15 bases lay in between. The DNA for the CDR3 is TGCGCCAGCATTGGGTACCACGGGGGCACAGATACGCAGTATTTT. Residues: CASIGYHGGTDTQYF. The whole variable domain, remainder taken from reference TRBV5-1 and TRBJ2-3, is KAGVTQTPRYLIKTRGQQVTLSCSPISGHRSVSWYQQTPGQGLQFLFEYFSETQRNKGNFPGRFSGRQFSNSRSEMNVSTLELGDSALYLCASIGYHGGTDTQYFGPGTRLTVL.

The chain recombines TRBV11-2 with TRBJ2-7; TRBD1 matches at 8 bases. This CDR3 has 15 residues. V dropped 5 bases and J dropped 7; count of bases not matched to a gene: 13. Germline CDR1 is SGHAT and CDR2 is FQNNGV. The CDR3 DNA reads TGTGCCAGCAGCCATCCGATAGCACAGGGGGGTGAGCAGTACTTC. Translation: CASSHPIAQGGEQYF.

This clone was detected once. The J gene is TRBJ2-7, the V gene TRBV6-5; D gene unclear. The CDR3 extends over 11 amino acids. The V end lost 5 bases, the J end lost 7 bases, and 9 bases lay between the germline ends. Germline CDR1 and CDR2: MNHEY and SVGAGI. CDR3 DNA sequence: TGTGCCAGCAGTCTAGACGGTGAGCAGTACTTC. Its protein product is CASSLDGEQYF.

This clone was observed many times. The V gene is TRBV7-8, the J gene TRBJ1-2; D unclear. The CDR3 runs to 20 residues. The germline CDR1 and CDR2 sequences are SGHVS and FQNEAQ. Trimming took off 0 bases at V and 0 bases at J, with 23 bases between the two ends. In DNA form, the CDR3 reads TGTGCCAGCAGCTTAGCGCCCCGGGGAGGAGGCCGGCGAGCTAACTATGGCTACACCTTC. Amino acid sequence: CASSLAPRGGGRRANYGYTF. Together with reference TRBV7-8 and TRBJ1-2, the CDR3 gives the full variable domain: GAGVSQSPRYKVAKRGQDVALRCDPISGHVSLFWYQQALGQGPEFLTYFQNEAQLDKSGLPSDRFFAERPEGSVSTLKIQRTQQEDSAVYLCASSLAPRGGGRRANYGYTFGSGTRLTVV.